This TCR beta chain was identified during a study of blood T cell repertoires in COVID-19. Study context: Material from acute and convalescent COVID-19 was sourced from the United States, Italy and Spain.

V lost 8 bases and J lost 10; bases outside the gene matches: 10. The CDR3 covers 13 residues. CDR1 and CDR2 (germline): GTSNPN, SVGIG (reference sequence). Here immunoSEQ multiplex PCR was the method, and the copy in TCRdb shows in-frame clones only, minus some. This table has about 220,000 clones, 75% to 85% appearing once. Sequencing used peripheral blood. This clonotype was obtained from a man aged 40-55 years who had recovered from COVID-19. V usage is TRBV30 and J usage is TRBJ2-1; 11 positions agree with TRBD2. CDR3 DNA: TGTGCCCATAGCGGGGGGGCAGGCCGGGAGCAGTTCTTC. Translation gives CAHSGGAGREQFF.